A selection of T cell receptor beta chains follows, all from one sample in a study of T cell repertoires in cytomegalovirus infection. Each CDR3 protein gets one entry after TCRdb re-called the reads with MiXCR. The data contain roughly 320,000 distinct CDR3 sequences, more than 8% of them singletons. The sequenced sample consisted of PBMCs. The receptors here all came from a human donor in good health (CMV status not recorded). Some clones in this sample may be carry-over from other donors' samples. Both conserved end residues are part of each CDR3. A D gene is named only where the DNA matches it firmly. Clone size is given for some rows only: seen once, a few or many times, or a class if the clone is expanded.

abundance: .
v_gene: TRBV10-3
j_gene: TRBJ1-2
d_gene: TRBD1
CDR3nt: TGTGCCATCACCGCGGGACAGGCGTACAACTATGGCTACACCTTC
CDR3aa: CAITAGQAYNYGYTF

abundance: .
v_gene: TRBV6-2/TRBV6-3
j_gene: TRBJ2-5
d_gene: .
CDR3nt: TGTGCCAGCAGTTATCGAAGACAGGTTAAAGAGACCCAGTACTTC
CDR3aa: CASSYRRQVKETQYF

abundance: few
v_gene: TRBV20-1
j_gene: TRBJ2-7
d_gene: .
CDR3nt: TGCAGTGCTAGGGAAGGGGCGTACGAGCAGTACTTC
CDR3aa: CSAREGAYEQYF

abundance: many
v_gene: TRBV7-2
j_gene: TRBJ2-2
d_gene: .
CDR3nt: TGTGCCAGCAGCTTTAACAGGGGGGGCACCGGGGAGCTGTTTTTT
CDR3aa: CASSFNRGGTGELFF

abundance: .
v_gene: TRBV6-1
j_gene: TRBJ2-1
d_gene: TRBD1
CDR3nt: TGTGCCAGCAGTGGGACAGGCGGTCACAATGAGCAGTTCTTC
CDR3aa: CASSGTGGHNEQFF

abundance: .
v_gene: TRBV4-2
j_gene: TRBJ2-3
d_gene: .
CDR3nt: TGTGCCAGCAGCCAAGTTACGGCCAATCCCACAGATACGCAGTATTTT
CDR3aa: CASSQVTANPTDTQYF

abundance: few
v_gene: TRBV12-3/TRBV12-4
j_gene: TRBJ1-6
d_gene: .
CDR3nt: TGTGCCAGCAGTTTAGCGTGGGGGAATTCACCCCTCCACTTT
CDR3aa: CASSLAWGNSPLHF

abundance: many
v_gene: TRBV6-6
j_gene: TRBJ2-1
d_gene: .
CDR3nt: TGTGCCAGCAGTTACTCCTACCCCAAGGGGTCGAGGAATGAGCAGTTCTTC
CDR3aa: CASSYSYPKGSRNEQFF

abundance: many
v_gene: TRBV28
j_gene: TRBJ1-5
d_gene: .
CDR3nt: TGTGCCAGCATTACGGGGGGCGCGGGTCAGCCCCAGCATTTT
CDR3aa: CASITGGAGQPQHF

abundance: many
v_gene: TRBV7-2
j_gene: TRBJ2-7
d_gene: TRBD2
CDR3nt: TGTGCCAGCAGCCCTACTAGCGGGAGGGCCGTAATCGAGCAGTACTTC
CDR3aa: CASSPTSGRAVIEQYF

abundance: .
v_gene: TRBV19
j_gene: TRBJ1-3
d_gene: .
CDR3nt: TGTGCCAGTAGCGTCCCGAAAGGAAACACCATATATTTT
CDR3aa: CASSVPKGNTIYF

abundance: many
v_gene: TRBV7-2
j_gene: TRBJ2-7
d_gene: TRBD2
CDR3nt: TGTGCCAGCAGCTCTCAGCGGGGCTCCTACGAGCAGTACTTC
CDR3aa: CASSSQRGSYEQYF

abundance: few
v_gene: TRBV29-1
j_gene: TRBJ2-2
d_gene: TRBD2
CDR3nt: TGCAGCGTGGCGGGAGGGCCTACCGGGGAGCTGTTTTTT
CDR3aa: CSVAGGPTGELFF

abundance: few
v_gene: TRBV7-3
j_gene: TRBJ1-3
d_gene: TRBD1
CDR3nt: TGTGCCAGCAGCCTGACAGGGGACACCATATATTTT
CDR3aa: CASSLTGDTIYF

abundance: .
v_gene: TRBV11-2
j_gene: TRBJ2-1
d_gene: .
CDR3nt: TGTGCCAGCAGCCACCGTATAGCGAAATACAATGAGCAGTTCTTC
CDR3aa: CASSHRIAKYNEQFF

abundance: many
v_gene: TRBV6-2/TRBV6-3
j_gene: TRBJ2-1
d_gene: TRBD1
CDR3nt: TGTGCCAGCAGTTTTGACAGGGTCGATGAGCAGTTCTTC
CDR3aa: CASSFDRVDEQFF

abundance: few
v_gene: TRBV19
j_gene: TRBJ1-6
d_gene: .
CDR3nt: TGTGCCAGTAGTCCAAGGACAGAATCACCCCTCCACTTT
CDR3aa: CASSPRTESPLHF